The following is a T cell receptor (beta chain) sequence with its context. This sample stems from a study of blood T cell repertoires in COVID-19. About the study: Some COVID-19 samples were acute and others convalescent; all came from the United States, Italy and Spain. PBMCs, B-cell-depleted T cells, or T cells provided the cDNA or gDNA that made up the material.

There are 13 residues in the CDR3. Per the germline V gene, CDR1 is MNHEY and CDR2 is SVGEGT. V lost 5 bases, J lost 2 bases, and 8 bases lay in between. In the source study's methods: From reference gene primer amplification, estimates of nucleated cell counts were derived. The method was immunoSEQ multiplex PCR; TCRdb's version includes in-frame clones alone and lacks a portion of them. V and J calls and clone size follow that table, whereas D and trimming were derived from the DNA. The sample has roughly 69,000 clones; around 80% are singletons. The specimen sequenced was peripheral blood. This TCR was recovered from a human donor in a cohort sampled during active COVID-19. The chain uses TRBV6-2 or TRBV6-3 and TRBJ2-3; D unclear. The CDR3 nucleotides read TGTGCCAGCAGTCTCACCTACACAGATACGCAGTATTTT. Its translation: CASSLTYTDTQYF.